The 25 T cell receptor beta chains presented below share a single source sample, sequenced in a study of blood T cell repertoires in COVID-19. Method: immunoSEQ multiplex PCR; TCRdb's copy keeps in-frame clones and lacks some. The repertoire consists of some 200,000 clones, with roughly 82% occurring once and the leading ten covering more than 4.5%. Sample: PBMCs or T cells enriched from blood (not recorded which). These receptors were collected from a woman aged 60-75 years with acute COVID-19.

J is TRBJ2-5 and V is TRBV11-2, with D perhaps TRBD2 (5 bases). The germline V and J ends were trimmed by 4 bases and 5 bases, with 11 bases remaining between them. Germline V lookup: CDR1 SGHAT, CDR2 FQNNGV. The CDR3 sequence is 13 residues long. CDR3 DNA: TGTGCCAGCAGCTCCGGCCCTAGCGAGACCCAGTACTTC. This sequence encodes CASSSGPSETQYF.

J is TRBJ2-7 and V is TRBV6-5, with D unclear. Deletions cut 2 bases from V and 2 bases from J, with 13 bases between. Germline values: CDR1 MNHEY, CDR2 SVGAGI. The CDR3 covers 15 residues. The CDR3: CASSYEAELPYEQYF. CDR3 coding DNA: TGTGCCAGCAGTTACGAGGCTGAGCTACCCTACGAGCAGTACTTC.

V is TRBV11-3 and J is TRBJ2-5; 7 positions match TRBD2. After removal of 2 bases from V and 3 bases from J, the junction contained 3 bases not matched to a gene. From germline, CDR1 is SGHNT and CDR2 YENEEA. This CDR3 is 14 amino acids long. CDR3: CASSLRSGEETQYF. CDR3 in DNA: TGTGCCAGCAGCTTACGGAGCGGGGAAGAGACCCAGTACTTC.

The chain carries TRBV6-5 and TRBJ2-3; perhaps TRBD1 as D (6 bases). In germline, CDR1 is MNHEY, CDR2 SVGAGI. This CDR3 has 14 amino acids. The germline V and J ends were trimmed by 2 bases and 5 bases, with 11 bases remaining between them. CDR3 sequence: CASSYARGLDTQYF. CDR3 nucleotides: TGTGCCAGCAGTTACGCCAGGGGCCTAGATACGCAGTATTTT.

The chain has TRBV28 and TRBJ1-5, with D perhaps TRBD1 (5 bases). Trimming removed 2 bases from V and 6 bases from J, with 11 bases in between. CDR1 is MDHEN, CDR2 SYDVKM, per germline. This CDR3 has 14 residues. In DNA, the CDR3 is TGTGCCAGCAGTTTAAGGTCGGGGGTTCAGCCCCAGCATTTT. Translating gives CASSLRSGVQPQHF.

This clone was detected many times. The chain is built from TRBV7-2 and TRBJ2-5, with unresolved D. The CDR3 runs 12 residues. V lost 0 bases and J 5 bases, leaving 4 bases between the germline ends. The V gene's germline CDR1 is SGHTA and CDR2 FQGNSA. The CDR3 sequence is CASSLALETQYF. CDR3 nucleotide sequence: TGTGCCAGCAGCTTAGCCTTGGAGACCCAGTACTTC.

This clone was counted a few times. The rearrangement links TRBV14 to TRBJ1-5, with 10 bases aligning to TRBD1. This CDR3 region has 13 residues. Germline loops: CDR1 SGHDN, CDR2 FVKESK. Trimming cost V 1 base and J 12 bases; bases outside gene matches: 3. The CDR3 DNA reads as TGTGCCAGCAGCCAAGGGACAGGGGGATTCCAGCATTTT. Residues: CASSQGTGGFQHF.

The chain links TRBV3-1 (or the pseudogene TRBV3-2) to TRBJ2-7, with TRBD1 matching over 7 bases. The V gene end was trimmed by 0 bases and the J gene end by 3 bases; junction bases not matched to a gene: 14. In germline, CDR1 is LGHDT, CDR2 YNNKEL (reference sequence). The CDR3 spans 18 residues. The CDR3 sequence is CASSQEQGRDLPHYEQYV. The CDR3 nucleotides read TGTGCCAGCAGCCAAGAACAGGGGCGCGATCTCCCACACTACGAGCAGTACGTC.

The V and J genes are TRBV29-1 and TRBJ1-2; maybe TRBD1 (5 bases). Germline V gene data show CDR1 as SQVTM and CDR2 as ANQGSEA. CDR3 length: 13 amino acids. Trimming removed 7 bases from V and 6 bases from J, with 18 bases in between. This CDR3 is CSAGGGVSDGYTF. The CDR3 nucleotides are TGCAGCGCGGGAGGAGGGGTTTCCGATGGCTACACCTTC. Full variable domain (missing parts from reference TRBV29-1 and TRBJ1-2): SAVISQKPSRDICQRGTSLTIQCQVDSQVTMMFWYRQQPGQSLTLIATANQGSEATYESGFVIDKFPISRPNLTFSTLTVSNMSPEDSSIYLCSAGGGVSDGYTFGSGTRLTVV.

V and J are TRBV6-4 and TRBJ2-3; 7 positions agree with TRBD2. Germline CDR1 reads MRHNA; CDR2 reads SNTAGT. J was trimmed by 5 bases and V by 5 bases; bases with no gene match: 10. The CDR3 runs 15 residues. The CDR3 protein is CASSPSGSGVDTQYF. The DNA for the CDR3 is TGTGCCAGCAGTCCCTCCGGCAGCGGGGTAGATACGCAGTATTTT.

J is TRBJ2-7 and V is TRBV19; D might be TRBD1 (5 bases). V was pared by 4 bases and J by 0 bases, with 10 bases between. The CDR3 is made up of 14 amino acids. The germline V gene encodes CDR1 LNHDA and CDR2 SQIVND (reference sequence). CDR3 residues: CASSRQLNSYEQYF. CDR3 nucleotide sequence: TGTGCCAGTAGTAGACAGCTTAACTCCTACGAGCAGTACTTC.

V is TRBV19 and J is TRBJ2-1, with D perhaps matching TRBD2 (7 bases). This CDR3 spans 15 amino acids. Germline V gene sequence: CDR1 LNHDA, CDR2 SQIVND (reference sequence). V was trimmed by 10 bases and J by 0 bases, leaving 16 bases between them. The CDR3, as DNA: TGTGCCACTTTAGGGGGGGGTAGCTCCTACAATGAGCAGTTCTTC. Protein sequence: CATLGGGSSYNEQFF.

The genes are TRBV18 and TRBJ2-5; a weak D match, TRBD2 (6 bases). CDR1 and CDR2 from the germline V gene are KGHSH and LQKENI. The ends were cut back, 6 bases at V and 0 bases at J, with 11 bases in the middle. The CDR3 loop spans 14 amino acids. Here the CDR3 reads CASSGSVNQETQYF. CDR3 sequence (DNA): TGTGCCAGCTCCGGGAGCGTTAACCAAGAGACCCAGTACTTC.

The genes are TRBV28 and TRBJ2-5; 8 bases are a match to TRBD1. Trimming took 6 bases from V and 2 from J; bases not matched to a gene: 8. The CDR3 loop spans 15 amino acids. Germline assignment: CDR1 MDHEN and CDR2 SYDVKM. CDR3 bases: TGTGCCAGCAGCCTTCCCGGGACAGGACAAGAGACCCAGTACTTC. This sequence encodes CASSLPGTGQETQYF.

V gene TRBV28 combines with J gene TRBJ2-3; D is unresolved. The V end was cut by 7 bases, the J end by 2 bases, with 13 bases between. This CDR3 spans 14 amino acids. Germline CDR1 MDHEN, CDR2 SYDVKM. The CDR3 DNA is TGTGCCAGCACCTTTTCAGCGAACACAGATACGCAGTATTTT. Its translation: CASTFSANTDTQYF.

This clone has at least ten counts. This sample includes further DNA sequences coding for the same CDR3. CDR3 sequence (DNA): TGTGCCAGCAGCTTGGGGAGGGGGAACACTGAAGCTTTCTTT. This sequence encodes CASSLGRGNTEAFF. The rearrangement uses TRBV7-2 and TRBJ1-1; D may be TRBD1 (5 bases). The V gene lost 3 bases and the J gene lost 1 base, with 9 bases spanning the gap. The CDR3 covers 14 residues. The germline gives CDR1 SGHTA, CDR2 FQGNSA. Drawing the rest from reference TRBV7-2 and TRBJ1-1, the complete variable domain is GAGVSQSPSNKVTEKGKDVELRCDPISGHTALYWYRQSLGQGLEFLIYFQGNSAPDKSGLPSDRFSAERTGGSVSTLTIQRTQQEDSAVYLCASSLGRGNTEAFFGQGTRLTVV.

This rearrangement joins TRBV18 to TRBJ2-7; maybe TRBD2 (6 bases). In germline, CDR1 is KGHSH, CDR2 LQKENI. Trimming pared 6 bases from V and 5 bases from J, leaving 11 bases between. The CDR3 is 12 amino acids. CDR3 nucleotide sequence: TGTGCCAGCTCGCGGGGACGGGACGAGCAGTACTTC. Its protein is CASSRGRDEQYF.

This clone appeared a few times. The genes are TRBV6-5 and TRBJ1-2; D may be TRBD1 (5 bases). Germline V gives CDR1 MNHEY, CDR2 SVGAGI. Trimming removed 6 bases from V and 3 bases from J, with 11 bases in between. CDR3 size: 13 residues. The CDR3 bases are TGTGCCAGCAGGGCCGAGACAGACTATGGCTACACCTTC. Its protein product is CASRAETDYGYTF.

The V call is TRBV4-1, the J call TRBJ2-1; 7 bases line up with TRBD2. This CDR3 has 14 amino acids. V shed 2 bases, J shed 10 bases, and the junction held 8 bases outside the gene matches. Germline V gene sequence: CDR1 MGHRA, CDR2 YSYEKL. The CDR3 reads CASSQMGEGGEQFF. The DNA of the CDR3 is TGCGCCAGCAGCCAAATGGGGGAGGGCGGGGAGCAGTTCTTC.

On this clone itself: At one of its ends the junction is not consistent with the germline gene, which may arise from a read error. The V and J genes are TRBV6-1 and TRBJ1-2, with 7 bases aligning to TRBD1. Per germline, CDR1 MNHNS and CDR2 SASEGT. The CDR3 is 15 amino acids. CDR3 sequence: CASSQARDRAWGYTF. The CDR3, as DNA: TGTGCCAGCAGTCAAGCCCGGGACAGAGCCTGGGGCTACACCTTC.

V is TRBV7-6 and J is TRBJ2-3; weak D call: TRBD1 (5 bases). V lost 0 bases and J 4 bases, leaving 11 bases between the germline ends. CDR1 is SGHVS and CDR2 is FNYEAQ in the germline V gene. The CDR3 covers 15 residues. DNA of the CDR3: TGTGCCAGCAGCTTAGCGCAGGGATTATCAGATACGCAGTATTTT. It is translated as CASSLAQGLSDTQYF.

This clone was found once. The rearrangement joins TRBV15 to TRBJ2-1, with D perhaps matching TRBD1 (6 bases). Trimming took 8 bases from V and 0 from J, leaving 17 bases between them. CDR3 length: 16 residues. Germline V gene data show CDR1 as LNHNV and CDR2 as YYDKDF (reference sequence). The CDR3 protein is CATQARTGSSYNEQFF. The CDR3 bases are TGTGCCACCCAGGCCAGAACAGGGAGCTCCTACAATGAGCAGTTCTTC.

V and J are TRBV4-3 and TRBJ1-6, with D maybe TRBD1 (5 bases). The V and J ends lost 0 bases and 7 bases respectively, with 19 bases between them. CDR1 and CDR2 from the germline V gene are LGHNA and YSLEER. The CDR3 consists of 18 residues. CDR3 nucleotide sequence: TGCGCCAGCAGCCAAGATCCGTACAGGCCCGAGCGAAATTCACCCCTCCACTTT. This translates into CASSQDPYRPERNSPLHF.

This sequence joins TRBV7-6 and TRBJ2-3, with a tentative D call TRBD1 (5 bases). The germline V gene has CDR1 SGHVS and CDR2 FNYEAQ. V lost 5 bases and J lost 6, with 12 bases in between. The CDR3 covers 13 residues. CDR3 sequence: CASSPTSGDTQYF. CDR3 coding DNA: TGTGCCAGCAGCCCCACGTCAGGGGATACGCAGTATTTT.

The rearrangement joins TRBV7-2 to TRBJ2-1; the match to TRBD1 covers 8 bases. There are 16 residues in the CDR3. Trimming cost V 5 bases and J 4 bases; bases outside gene matches: 10. From germline, CDR1 is SGHTA and CDR2 FQGNSA. CDR3 region: CASSTGGFPLYNEQFF. The CDR3 DNA sequence: TGTGCCAGCAGCACAGGGGGGTTCCCACTTTACAATGAGCAGTTCTTC.